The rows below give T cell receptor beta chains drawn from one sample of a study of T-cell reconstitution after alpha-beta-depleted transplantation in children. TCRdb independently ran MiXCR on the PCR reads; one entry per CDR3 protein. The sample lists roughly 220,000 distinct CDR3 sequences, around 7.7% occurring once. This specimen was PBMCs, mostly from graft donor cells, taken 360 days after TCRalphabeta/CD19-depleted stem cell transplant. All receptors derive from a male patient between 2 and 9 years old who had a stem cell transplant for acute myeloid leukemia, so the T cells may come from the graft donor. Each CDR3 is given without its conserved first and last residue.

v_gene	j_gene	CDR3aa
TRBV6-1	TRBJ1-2	ASRGGEGAMFYGYT
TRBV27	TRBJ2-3	ASSRKLAGRGTDTQY
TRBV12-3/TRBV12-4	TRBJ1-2	ASSARTEPSNCT
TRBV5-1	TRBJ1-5	ASSPGFSNQPQH
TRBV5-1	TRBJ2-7	ASSPTGHEQY
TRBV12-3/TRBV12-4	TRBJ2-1	ASTTSGRYNEQF
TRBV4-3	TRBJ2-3	ASSQDFRLAGQSTDTQY
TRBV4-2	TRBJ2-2	ASSQATEGLRELF
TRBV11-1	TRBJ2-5	ASSLRRLAIFGPRETQY
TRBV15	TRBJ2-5	ATSTWDRVQETQY
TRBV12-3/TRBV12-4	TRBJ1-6	ASSFGFRQSLVSPLH
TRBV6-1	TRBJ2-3	ASRELSSTDTQY
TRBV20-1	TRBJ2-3	SARETTTDTQY
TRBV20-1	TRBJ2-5	SASGQRGQETQY
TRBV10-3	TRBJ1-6	AIKQGDWADSPLH
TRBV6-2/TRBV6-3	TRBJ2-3	ASSQRTDTQY
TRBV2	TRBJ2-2	ASSANGLAGETGELF
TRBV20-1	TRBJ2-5	SADDVQETQY
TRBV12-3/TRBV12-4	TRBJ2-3	ASSTGLAGVDTQY
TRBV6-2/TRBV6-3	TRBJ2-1	ASSLLTWGKQF
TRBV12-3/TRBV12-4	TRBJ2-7	ASSTPPYEQY
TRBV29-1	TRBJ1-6	SVGRQGRSPLH
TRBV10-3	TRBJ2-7	AISDIAGRSYEQY
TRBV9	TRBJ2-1	ASSVVRGEQF
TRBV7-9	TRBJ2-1	ASSLREGYNEQF
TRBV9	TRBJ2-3	ASSVEAGGESDTQY
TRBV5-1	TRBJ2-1	ASSSDFSYNEQF